The TCR beta chain under discussion was sequenced for a study of Graves' ophthalmopathy and Graves' hyperthyroidism (dated by TCRdb to 2017 to 2018). As for the study more broadly: Peripheral blood samples were taken at the time of initial diagnosis, before any treatment was given. An independent validation cohort was composed of some 18 hyperthyroidism patients and approximately 15 patients who later progressed from hyperthyroidism to ophthalmopathy. T-cell repertoires of thyroid tissue and blood were compared in over 5 hyperthyroidism patients. The 90 to 100 discovery patients were randomly divided into training and test sets at a 7:3 ratio. The study used signatures of the TCR beta repertoire to tell Graves' ophthalmopathy apart from Graves' hyperthyroidism and to predict which patients would progress to ophthalmopathy. In total, around 130 blood samples were TCR-sequenced: around 42 ophthalmopathy, under 85 hyperthyroidism and roughly 17 hyperthyroidism-to-ophthalmopathy patients. To explore V-J signatures that distinguish ophthalmopathy from hyperthyroidism, a discovery set of more than 90 patients was enrolled, made up of 43 with ophthalmopathy and some 60 with stable hyperthyroidism. Following sample collection, hyperthyroidism patients were given methimazole at a starting dose of 30 mg daily, and ophthalmopathy patients were given high-dose intravenous methylprednisolone.

Patients with ophthalmopathy had moderately to severely active disease, with a Clinical Activity Score of 3 or more, a NOSPECS grade of 4 or more, and a disease duration of less than 3 months. Patients were excluded if they had other autoimmune diseases, uncontrolled infections, pregnancy or lactation. Diagnosis was based on clinical symptoms, serum thyroxine, TRAb, thyroid ultrasound and orbital computed tomography. Ficoll-Paque density gradient centrifugation was used to isolate PBMCs from about 9.4 ml of fresh peripheral blood. Total RNA was extracted using Trizol reagent, and RNA quality was checked on an Agilent 2100 Bioanalyzer. A remark on this clonotype: It has no known antigen specificity. At one end, the junction sequence differs from germline, possibly due to a read error.

From the germline V gene, CDR1 is SGHVS and CDR2 is FQNEAQ. Spanning cysteine to phenylalanine, the CDR3 consists of 15 amino acids. Just the 45-base CDR3 DNA is kept, in frame starting at base 1. Overall study outcomes, separate from this receptor: The 13-signature model separated ophthalmopathy from stable hyperthyroidism with 85% to 90% sensitivity and 81.08% specificity in cross-validation, and 80%/75% in the test set. No statistical method was used to set the sample size in advance, and the investigators knew which group each participant was assigned to. In validation, the model predicted ophthalmopathy progression with about 70% sensitivity and 72.22% specificity; more than ten predicted patients were CT-confirmed with GO in a median of around 6 months. Most expanded thyroid clonotypes with a frequency above 0.001 also appeared in blood, which suggests that blood repertoires may reflect the immune response in the thyroid.

For repertoire sequencing, TCR beta CDR3 regions were amplified from RNA transcripts. The first round was an RT-PCR using HTBI primers with the Qiagen OneStep RT-PCR kit, and this first round was followed by a second-round multiplex PCR, then size selection and purification. Sequencing of the libraries was carried out on an Illumina HiSeq2000 in paired-end mode with 100 bp reads. From the authors' description of their analysis: SOAPnuke was used to process the reads, removing any read that contained adapters or uncalled bases, had a mean Phred below 15, or lacked an exact match to the constant primer or identifier. COPE v1.2.5 was used to merge the high-quality paired reads. Each unique nucleotide sequence was treated as a clonotype, and MiTCR v1.1 was used to align the clonotypes to the IMGT TRB V, D and J references. The analysis was limited to V-J combinations with a frequency above 0.0001, which together covered approximately 99% of repertoires. For each V-J combination, a TCR clonal expansion and chaos score was defined as the ratio of F50 clonal expansion to chaos observed in the TCRdist matrix. Welch's t-statistics and random forest were used to narrow the features down to roughly twelve V-J combinations, which were then fed into a naive Bayes classifier. The Morisita-Horn index was used to measure how similar the thyroid and blood repertoires were. Through fastp at Q25 and MiXCR, TCRdb rebuilt clones from the public reads, retaining in-frame beta chains. When rows share a CDR3 protein, they turn into one entry using the most common DNA and genes. None of the V and J calls come from the authors' own analysis; TCRdb made them. The sample includes about 480,000 distinct CDR3 sequences, with approximately 14% observed a single time. The biggest ten clones account for 8% to 10% of the sample.

The sample was blood. The sequence was collected from a woman aged 25 to 39 with Graves' ophthalmopathy. Donor details come from another sample of the same person, matched by shared clones. The receptor chain draws on TRBV7-8 and TRBJ2-7; the D gene is not confidently resolved. The CDR3 amino acid sequence is: CASSALPIGVYDQYF. In nucleotides, the sequence is TGTGCCAGCAGCGCCCTCCCTATCGGAGTCTACGATCAGTACTTC.